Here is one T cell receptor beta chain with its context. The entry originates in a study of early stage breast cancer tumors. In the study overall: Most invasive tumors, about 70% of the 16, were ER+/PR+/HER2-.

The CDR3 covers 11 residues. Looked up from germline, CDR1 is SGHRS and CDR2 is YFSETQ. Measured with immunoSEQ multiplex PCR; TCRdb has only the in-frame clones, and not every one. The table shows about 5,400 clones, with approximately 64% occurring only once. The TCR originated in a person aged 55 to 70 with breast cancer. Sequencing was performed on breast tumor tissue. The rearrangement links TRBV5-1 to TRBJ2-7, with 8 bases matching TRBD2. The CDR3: CARTTARGVPV. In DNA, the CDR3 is TGCGCCAGGACGACTGCGCGGGGGGTACCGGTC.